The 15 T cell receptor beta chains listed next were all sequenced from one sample in a study of identical twins. TCRdb itself ran the 5' RACE reads through MiXCR, one entry per CDR3 protein. Among 700,000 or so distinct CDR3 sequences, under 9% were seen once, and the ten largest hold around 0.98%. These records were also assigned to another study, of yellow fever vaccine responses in identical twins.

Sequencing was carried out using PBMCs. The receptors shown here come from a woman aged 18-29 years in good health.

This clonotype was recorded a few times. The V call is TRBV4-1, the J call TRBJ2-2; D is uncertain. This CDR3 contains 15 residues. V lost 0 bases and J lost 6, with 11 bases in between. Germline lookup yields CDR1 MGHRA and CDR2 YSYEKL. CDR3 loop: CASSQDWLLSGELFF. CDR3 nucleotides: TGCGCCAGCAGCCAAGATTGGTTACTTTCCGGGGAGCTGTTTTTT.

This clonotype was detected a few times. V is TRBV2 and J is TRBJ2-2, with 9 bases identical to TRBD1. Trimming took 6 bases from V and 8 from J; bases not matched to a gene: 16. Germline loops: CDR1 SNHLY, CDR2 FYNNEI. The CDR3 covers 17 residues. In DNA, the CDR3 is TGTGCCAGCAGCGCAAACCCGGGACAGGGACCAACTGGGGAGCTGTTTTTT. Its protein is CASSANPGQGPTGELFF.

This clonotype was observed a handful of times. The chain carries TRBV6-2 or TRBV6-3 and TRBJ2-6; D remains unclear. The ends were cut back, 2 bases at V and 0 bases at J, with 11 bases in the middle. Germline V gives CDR1 MNHEY, CDR2 SVGEGT. The length of the CDR3 is 17 residues. CDR3 residues: CASSYVRVISGANVLTF. CDR3 DNA sequence: TGTGCCAGCAGTTACGTAAGGGTTATCTCTGGGGCCAACGTCCTGACTTTC.

This clonotype occurred many times. The chain links TRBV6-9 to TRBJ2-5; 7 nucleotides match TRBD1. V was clipped by 1 base and J by 2 bases; unmatched bases: 13. The germline gives CDR1 MNHGY, CDR2 SVAAGI. This CDR3 region has 18 residues. The CDR3 DNA is TGTGCCAGCAGTTATTTCGGACAGGCCTCAGAATTTCAAGAGACCCAGTACTTC. This codes for CASSYFGQASEFQETQYF.

This clonotype has just a few counts. The chain carries TRBV6-2 or TRBV6-3 and TRBJ2-1; D remains ambiguous. CDR3 length: 15 amino acids. CDR1 MNHEY and CDR2 SVGEGT come from the germline V gene. V lost 0 bases, J lost 7 bases, and 13 bases lay in between. The CDR3 region is CASSYSDLDVNEQFF. The CDR3 nucleotides are TGTGCCAGCAGTTACTCCGACCTTGATGTAAATGAGCAGTTCTTC.

This clonotype was picked up many times. V is TRBV5-1 and J is TRBJ2-1; D may be TRBD2 (6 bases). From germline, CDR1 is SGHRS and CDR2 YFSETQ. The ends were cut back, 0 bases at V and 6 bases at J, with 13 bases in the middle. This CDR3 comprises 15 residues. The CDR3 region is CASSLAGDWANEQFF. CDR3 nucleotide sequence: TGCGCCAGCAGCTTGGCCGGGGACTGGGCCAATGAGCAGTTCTTC.

The V and J genes are TRBV5-1 and TRBJ1-1; D is undetermined. The CDR3 length is 14 residues. Germline V gene lookup returns CDR1 SGHRS and CDR2 YFSETQ. Trimming took off 4 bases at V and 1 base at J, with 11 bases between the two ends. DNA of the CDR3: TGCGCCAGCAGCCCCCAAAGTGGGAACACTGAAGCTTTCTTT. Its translation: CASSPQSGNTEAFF. Full variable domain (missing parts from reference TRBV5-1 and TRBJ1-1): KAGVTQTPRYLIKTRGQQVTLSCSPISGHRSVSWYQQTPGQGLQFLFEYFSETQRNKGNFPGRFSGRQFSNSRSEMNVSTLELGDSALYLCASSPQSGNTEAFFGQGTRLTVV.

Many counts were recorded for this clonotype. The V call is TRBV6-5, the J call TRBJ2-7, with unresolved D. Germline CDR1 and CDR2: MNHEY and SVGAGI. The V end was cut by 8 bases, the J end by 0 bases, with 8 bases between. This CDR3 comprises 12 residues. CDR3 sequence reads: CASGSISYEQYF. CDR3 nucleotides: TGTGCCAGCGGGTCGATCTCCTACGAGCAGTACTTC.

This clonotype occurred a few times. The rearrangement joins TRBV6-2 or TRBV6-3 to TRBJ1-1, with 7 bases identical to TRBD1. Germline CDR1 MNHEY, CDR2 SVGEGT. The CDR3 contains 13 residues. Trimming removed 8 bases from V and 6 bases from J; junction bases left unmatched: 9. CDR3 coding DNA: TGTGCCAGCCGGATTCGACAGGGCGCTGAAGCTTTCTTT. Translated, it gives CASRIRQGAEAFF.

This rearrangement joins TRBV6-5 to TRBJ1-5; tentatively, D is TRBD1 (6 bases). CDR1 and CDR2 (germline): MNHEY, SVGAGI. The V gene lost 3 bases and the J gene lost 6 bases, with 12 bases spanning the gap. The CDR3 has 14 amino acids. CDR3 sequence (DNA): TGTGCCAGCAGTTATATAGAAGGGGGTCAGCCCCAGCATTTT. It encodes CASSYIEGGQPQHF.

This clonotype has more than one count but fewer than ten. This chain uses TRBV3-1 with TRBJ1-6; the D gene is possibly TRBD1 (6 bases). The CDR3 loop spans 15 amino acids. Deletions cut 1 base from V and 5 bases from J, with 9 bases between. The germline V gene encodes CDR1 LGHDT and CDR2 YNNKEL (reference sequence). CDR3 sequence: CASSQVDSNNSPLHF. CDR3 DNA sequence: TGTGCCAGCAGCCAAGTGGACAGTAATAATTCACCCCTCCACTTT.

With regard to this clonotype: This clone may be a read error of a much larger clone one base away. The chain combines TRBV5-1 with TRBJ2-3, with 8 bases fitting TRBD2. V lost 5 bases, J lost 0 bases, and 5 bases stayed unmatched. The CDR3 totals 15 residues. The V gene's germline CDR1 is SGHRS and CDR2 YFSETQ. The DNA of the CDR3 is TGCGCCAGCAGGATGACTAGCGAAAGCACAGATACGCAGTATTTT. This encodes CASRMTSESTDTQYF.

The chain joins TRBV18 to TRBJ2-5; 7 bases agree with TRBD1. The CDR3 has 15 residues. The V gene's germline CDR1 is KGHSH and CDR2 LQKENI. The V segment lost 2 bases and the J segment 4 bases; nucleotides outside the gene matches: 7. The CDR3 bases are TGTGCCAGCTCACCATTCCCCACAGGGGTAGAGACCCAGTACTTC. Its translation: CASSPFPTGVETQYF. Together with reference TRBV18 and TRBJ2-5, the CDR3 gives the full variable domain: NAGVMQNPRHLVRRRGQEARLRCSPMKGHSHVYWYRQLPEEGLKFMVYLQKENIIDESGMPKERFSAEFPKEGPSILRIQQVVRGDSAAYFCASSPFPTGVETQYFGPGTRLLVL.

In its sample, this clonotype was seen many times. The chain is built from TRBV6-1 and TRBJ2-1, with D possibly matching TRBD1 (6 bases). The germline gives CDR1 MNHNS, CDR2 SASEGT. This CDR3 is built from 14 residues. Trimming left V 5 bases short and J 1 base short, with 9 bases between. The CDR3 protein is CASSPTGSYNEQFF. In DNA, the CDR3 is TGTGCCAGCAGTCCCACAGGGTCCTACAATGAGCAGTTCTTC.

This CDR3 reads CASSGSFGTGDSYEQYF. As DNA, the CDR3 is TGTGCCAGCAGCGGATCGTTCGGGACAGGCGACTCCTACGAGCAGTACTTC. This chain joins TRBV9 and TRBJ2-7, with TRBD1 identical over 8 bases. From germline, CDR1 is SGDLS and CDR2 YYNGEE. CDR3 length: 17 amino acids. Trimming at V came to 3 bases and at J to 0 bases, leaving 11 bases not matched to a gene. Variable domain in full (rest from reference TRBV9 and TRBJ2-7): DSGVTQTPKHLITATGQRVTLRCSPRSGDLSVYWYQQSLDQGLQFLIQYYNGEERAKGNILERFSAQQFPDLHSELNLSSLELGDSALYFCASSGSFGTGDSYEQYFGPGTRLTVT.